What follows are 12 T cell receptor beta chains derived from one specimen sequenced in a study of cytomegalovirus exposure and HLA in healthy donors. Only in-frame clones appear in the TCRdb table, and some are missing; sequencing was by immunoSEQ multiplex PCR. The data hold about 340,000 clones, with roughly 90% observed a single time. Source material: PBMCs. Source of these receptors: a woman aged 18-29 years in good health and CMV-seronegative.

The V and J genes are TRBV9 and TRBJ1-4, with 7 nucleotides matching TRBD1. Germline CDR1 is SGDLS and CDR2 is YYNGEE. V was pared by 0 bases and J by 7 bases, with 6 bases of the junction left unmatched. The CDR3 covers 15 residues. CDR3 sequence (DNA): TGTGCCAGCAGCGTAGGACAGGGAGGAGGTGAAAAACTGTTTTTT. Encoded protein: CASSVGQGGGEKLFF.

This rearrangement joins TRBV28 to TRBJ1-2; D ambiguous. The germline V and J ends were trimmed by 2 bases and 4 bases, with 8 bases remaining between them. In germline, CDR1 is MDHEN, CDR2 SYDVKM. The CDR3 spans 13 residues. DNA of the CDR3: TGTGCCAGCAGTTTAGGTCTAGGCTATGGCTACACCTTC. It yields the protein CASSLGLGYGYTF.

The chain is built from TRBV28 and TRBJ2-7, with TRBD2 identical over 7 bases. Germline V gene lookup returns CDR1 MDHEN and CDR2 SYDVKM. V was clipped by 2 bases and J by 5 bases; unmatched bases: 3. The CDR3 sequence is 13 residues long. CDR3 nucleotides: TGTGCCAGCAGTTTAAGCGGGGTCAACGAGCAGTACTTC. Amino acid sequence: CASSLSGVNEQYF.

The V call is TRBV4-3, the J call TRBJ2-1, with a tentative D call TRBD2 (6 bases). Germline V CDR1 and CDR2: LGHNA, YSLEER. V lost 0 bases, J lost 8 bases, and 11 bases lay in between. The length of the CDR3 is 14 residues. The CDR3 loop is CASSQDQTRYEQFF. The CDR3 nucleotides read TGCGCCAGCAGCCAAGACCAGACTAGATATGAGCAGTTCTTC.

The V call is TRBV7-3, the J call TRBJ1-2; 8 bases align to TRBD1. Germline V gives CDR1 SGHTA, CDR2 FQGTGA. This CDR3 is built from 13 residues. With V trimmed by 3 bases and J by 8 bases, 5 bases remained unmatched. The CDR3 DNA reads as TGTGCCAGCAGCTTCTCAGGGGGCAGGGGCTACACCTTC. As protein: CASSFSGGRGYTF.

This rearrangement joins TRBV2 to TRBJ1-1, with 12 positions matching TRBD1. The CDR3 is 13 residues long. The junction had 6 bases not matched to a gene; V was cut back by 5 bases and J by 11 bases. Per germline, CDR1 SNHLY and CDR2 FYNNEI. CDR3 amino acids: CASSNRDRGRAFF. CDR3 nucleotides: TGTGCCAGCAGTAACCGGGACAGGGGGCGCGCTTTCTTT.

The chain employs TRBV25-1 and TRBJ1-2; 9 bases fit TRBD1. Germline lookup yields CDR1 MGHDK and CDR2 SYGVNS. The CDR3 length is 15 residues. V lost 0 bases, J lost 6 bases, and 5 bases stayed unmatched. CDR3: CASSEYRDRADGYTF. The DNA for the CDR3 is TGTGCCAGCAGTGAATACCGGGACAGGGCGGATGGCTACACCTTC.

This chain links TRBV29-1 with TRBJ2-7; a possible D gene is TRBD1 (7 bases). Looked up from germline, CDR1 is SQVTM and CDR2 is ANQGSEA. The CDR3 sequence is 15 residues long. V was cut by 4 bases and J by 0 bases, with 16 bases left in between. The CDR3 DNA follows: TGCAGCGTTGCAGGGGGGCAGGGTGTCTCCTACGAGCAGTACTTC. Amino acids: CSVAGGQGVSYEQYF.

The chain has TRBV19 and TRBJ2-6, with 11 nucleotides matching TRBD2. Germline V gene lookup returns CDR1 LNHDA and CDR2 SQIVND (reference sequence). This CDR3 has 18 residues. The J segment lost 0 bases and the V segment lost 3 bases, leaving 4 bases of the junction unmatched. The CDR3 bases are TGTGCCAGTAGTATGAATAGCGGGAGGGCCTCTGGGGCCAACGTCCTGACTTTC. Translation: CASSMNSGRASGANVLTF.

This clone was seen once. The chain joins TRBV9 to TRBJ1-1, with a possible D match to TRBD1 (6 bases). Germline V gene data show CDR1 as SGDLS and CDR2 as YYNGEE. This CDR3 has 15 residues. Trimming cost V 3 bases and J 5 bases, with 17 bases left between them. The DNA of the CDR3 is TGTGCCAGCAGCGCGAGCAGGGGTCCCACAACTGAAGCTTTCTTT. Its protein product is CASSASRGPTTEAFF.

The V call is TRBV4-1, the J call TRBJ2-2; 12 bases are shared with TRBD2. The V segment lost 0 bases and the J segment 10 bases; nucleotides outside the gene matches: 21. There are 21 residues in the CDR3. Germline V gene sequence: CDR1 MGHRA, CDR2 YSYEKL. CDR3 loop: CASSQDIRGEYGLAGPAELFF. The CDR3 DNA follows: TGCGCCAGCAGCCAAGATATTAGGGGGGAGTATGGACTAGCGGGACCCGCGGAGCTGTTTTTT.

As concerns this clone: Other DNA sequences in this specimen translate into the identical CDR3. CDR3 residues: CASSPGQGNYEQYF. CDR3 DNA: TGTGCCAGCAGCCCCGGCCAGGGGAACTACGAGCAGTACTTC. The rearrangement links TRBV5-6 to TRBJ2-7; possibly TRBD1 for D (6 bases). Germline CDR1 and CDR2: SGHDT and YYEEEE. This CDR3 contains 14 residues. V lost 4 bases to trimming and J lost 3 bases, with 14 bases between them.